The 2 T cell receptor beta chains below were found in one sample sequenced in a study of blood T cell repertoires in COVID-19. The repertoire was sequenced with immunoSEQ multiplex PCR; TCRdb's copy has only in-frame clones and lacks some. This sample carries 150,000 to 200,000 clones, 87% of them seen once, and the ten largest clones take around 2.4%. Material: PBMCs or T cells enriched from blood (not recorded which). All receptors derive from a woman younger than 45 who had recovered from COVID-19.

The chain has TRBV6-5 and TRBJ2-7, with 7 bases matching TRBD2. The ends lost 2 bases at V and 0 bases at J; junction bases unmatched: 4. This CDR3 spans 15 amino acids. The germline CDR1 and CDR2 sequences are MNHEY and SVGAGI. CDR3 nucleotides: TGTGCCAGCAGTTACCAGGGAGGGTACTCCTACGAGCAGTACTTC. It translates to CASSYQGGYSYEQYF.

The chain recombines TRBV18 with TRBJ1-1, with D hard to call. The CDR3 is 14 residues long. Germline V CDR1 and CDR2: KGHSH, LQKENI. V lost 3 bases to trimming and J lost 0 bases, with 8 bases between them. The CDR3 DNA is TGTGCCAGCTCACCCGGAGTTATGAACACTGAAGCTTTCTTT. The encoded protein is CASSPGVMNTEAFF.